This TCR beta chain was identified during a study of vaccination and CD4 T cells after COVID-19. Across the study: Six males and four females, two of them Hispanic, were enrolled as convalescents. Convalescent patients gave post-COVID blood a median about 100 days post-diagnosis, range 35 to 161.

V was trimmed by 6 bases and J by 7 bases, leaving 10 bases between them. This CDR3 is built from 13 residues. CDR1 and CDR2 from the germline V gene are MNHNS and SASEGT. As to treatment: approximately nine-day PBMC culture with coronavirus spike peptide pools or control peptides (ViraFEST assay). This clonotype has more than one count but fewer than ten. Its target is unknown. The assay that was used to sequence DNA from cultured CD4+ T cells was the Oncomine TCR Beta short-read assay. TCRdb re-derived calls from the PCR reads in MiXCR, one entry per CDR3 protein. The sample gives roughly 10,000 distinct CDR3 sequences, roughly 26% of which show up once; 24% is in the top ten.

The chain is built from TRBV6-1 and TRBJ1-6; D is unclear. The input for sequencing was CD4+ T cells from blood, cultured in vitro, taken after SARS-CoV-2 vaccination. The sequence derives from a human donor who had recovered from COVID-19. The CDR3 nucleotides are TGTGCCAGCAGGGTTCGGACCAATTCACCCCTCCACTTT. Amino acid sequence: CASRVRTNSPLHF.